The 2 T cell receptor beta chains below all came from one sample that was sequenced in a study of T cells in Graves' hyperthyroidism and ophthalmopathy. Amplified regions were TCR beta CDR3 sequences from RNA transcripts. The HTBI primer set drove a first-round RT-PCR of the TCR CDR3. TCRdb reprocessed the multiplex PCR reads with MiXCR, giving one entry per CDR3 protein. This sample yields about 700,000 distinct CDR3 sequences, of which 14% are seen a single time; roughly 10% belongs to the top ten. The sample comprised blood. These receptors originate from a young woman with Graves' hyperthyroidism.

The rearrangement uses TRBV25-1 and TRBJ2-3; 10 nucleotides align to TRBD2. CDR3 length equals 15 residues. V was clipped by 2 bases and J by 3 bases; unmatched bases: 2. Germline V gives CDR1 MGHDK, CDR2 SYGVNS. The CDR3 bases are TGTGCCAGCAGTGAACTTAGCGGGAGGACAGATACGCAGTATTTT. Protein: CASSELSGRTDTQYF.

This clonotype has a count of ten or more. This rearrangement joins TRBV30 to TRBJ2-5; 7 nucleotides line up with TRBD2. Germline V lookup: CDR1 GTSNPN, CDR2 SVGIG (reference sequence). Trimming cost V 8 bases and J 7 bases; bases outside gene matches: 16. This CDR3 contains 14 residues. The CDR3: CALIGLGGSRTQYF. For the CDR3, the DNA is TGTGCCCTGATAGGGCTCGGGGGGAGTCGGACCCAGTACTTC.